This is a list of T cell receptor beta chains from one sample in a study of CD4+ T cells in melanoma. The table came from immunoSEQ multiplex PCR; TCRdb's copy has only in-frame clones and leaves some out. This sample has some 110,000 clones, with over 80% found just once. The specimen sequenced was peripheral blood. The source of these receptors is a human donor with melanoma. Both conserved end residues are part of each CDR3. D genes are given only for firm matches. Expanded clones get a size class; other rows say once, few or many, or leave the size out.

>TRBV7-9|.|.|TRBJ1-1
TGTGCCAGCAGCTTAGTACCGACGAACACTGAAGCTTTCTTT
CASSLVPTNTEAFF
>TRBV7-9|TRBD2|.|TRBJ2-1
TGTGCCAGCAGCCCGGGACTAGCCAGTGGGGATGAGCAGTTCTTC
CASSPGLASGDEQFF
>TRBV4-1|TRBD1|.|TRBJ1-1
TGCGCCAGCAGCCAAGGACAGGGGGCCGACACTGAAGCTTTCTTT
CASSQGQGADTEAFF
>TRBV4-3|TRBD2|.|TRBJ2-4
TGCGCCAGCAGCCAAGAATCGTCTAGCGGGTTAGCCAAAAACATTCAGTACTTC
CASSQESSSGLAKNIQYF
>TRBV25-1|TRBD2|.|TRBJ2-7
TGTGCCAGCAGTGAAAGTCTAGCGGGCTACGAGCAGTACTTC
CASSESLAGYEQYF
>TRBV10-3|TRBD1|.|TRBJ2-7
TGTGCCATGGGGGACAGGAGCTCCTACGAGCAGTACTTC
CAMGDRSSYEQYF
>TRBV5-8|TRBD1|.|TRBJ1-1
TGTGCCAGCAGCTTGGAGGGACAGTTAAGGGCTGAAGCTTTCTTT
CASSLEGQLRAEAFF
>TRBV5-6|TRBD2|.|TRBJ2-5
TGTGCCAGCAGCTTGGGGCTAGCGGGAGGCTGGGAGACCCAGTACTTC
CASSLGLAGGWETQYF
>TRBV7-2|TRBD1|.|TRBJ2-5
TGTGCCAGCAGCTTCACCGGGACAGGGGGCGGGGAGACCCAGTACTTC
CASSFTGTGGGETQYF
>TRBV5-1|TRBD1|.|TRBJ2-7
TGCGCCAGCAGCTTGACAGGGGATGTCTCCTACGAGCAGTACTTC
CASSLTGDVSYEQYF
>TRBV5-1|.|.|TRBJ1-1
TGCGCCAGCAGCTTGGGGTCCTTAACCCTGAACACTGAAGCTTTCTTT
CASSLGSLTLNTEAFF
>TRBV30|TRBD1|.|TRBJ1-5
TGTGCCTGGAGTGTGATGACAGGGATCCAGCCCCAGCATTTT
CAWSVMTGIQPQHF
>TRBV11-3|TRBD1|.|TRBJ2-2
TGTGCCAGCAGTATGTCAAATAGAAAGGGGGCCACCGGGGAGCTGTTTTTT
CASSMSNRKGATGELFF
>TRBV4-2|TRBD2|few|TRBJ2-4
TGTGCCAGCAGCCAAGACGCAGCGGGATTGAACATTCAGTACTTC
CASSQDAAGLNIQYF
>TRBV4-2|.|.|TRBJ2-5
TGTGCCAGCAGCCGCGGGGAAGAGACCCAGTACTTC
CASSRGEETQYF
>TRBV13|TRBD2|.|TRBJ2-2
TGTGCCAGCAGCTTACGGGGGGTCTACACCGGGGAGCTGTTTTTT
CASSLRGVYTGELFF
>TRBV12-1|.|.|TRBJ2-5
TGTGCCATGCATCAGTCAAGCCAGGAGACCCAGTACTTC
CAMHQSSQETQYF
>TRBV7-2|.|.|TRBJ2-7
TGTGCCAGCAGCTCTCGAGGTGCGGGGGCGTTCCCCCCGACCGAGCAGTACTTC
CASSSRGAGAFPPTEQYF
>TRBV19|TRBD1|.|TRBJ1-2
TGTGCCAGTAGCCGGGGACAGCCCTATGGCTACACCTTC
CASSRGQPYGYTF
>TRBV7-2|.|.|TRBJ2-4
TGTGCCAGCAGCTCCAGACTAGTAGAGGCCAAAAACATTCAGTACTTC
CASSSRLVEAKNIQYF
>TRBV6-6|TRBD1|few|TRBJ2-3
TGTGCCAGCAGTTACTCCCGGGACAGTAGCACAGATACGCAGTATTTT
CASSYSRDSSTDTQYF
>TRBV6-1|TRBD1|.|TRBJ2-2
TGTGCCAGCAGGATCGACAGGGACACCGGGGAGCTGTTTTTT
CASRIDRDTGELFF